The rows below give T cell receptor beta chains drawn from one sample of a study of shared clonotypes between healthy human individuals. Here immunoSEQ multiplex PCR was the method, and the copy in TCRdb shows in-frame clones only, minus some. This table has approximately 1,500,000 clones, 98% appearing once. Input material: naive CD4+ T cells sorted from blood. These receptors were collected from a young man in good health. The CDR3 runs from the conserved cysteine through the conserved F or W. Each record gives: J gene, clone size, V gene, D gene, CDR3 DNA, CDR3 protein. D genes are given only for firm matches. Size tells how often a clone was seen (once, few, many) or the class of an expanded clone, and some rows leave it out.

TRBJ2-5	NA	TRBV5-6	TRBD1	TGTGCCAGCAGCTCCGGGACAGCACAAGAGACCCAGTACTTC	CASSSGTAQETQYF
TRBJ2-5	NA	TRBV7-8	NA	TGTGCCAGCAGCTACCGGGACACGTCGTACCAAGAGACCCAGTACTTC	CASSYRDTSYQETQYF
TRBJ2-5	NA	TRBV9	TRBD2	TGTGCCAGCAGCCCGGGACTAGCGGGAGTTCTAGAGACCCAGTACTTC	CASSPGLAGVLETQYF
TRBJ2-1	NA	TRBV2	NA	TGTGCCAGCAGGCTGGGAGTTTGGCAGTTCTTC	CASRLGVWQFF
TRBJ2-3	NA	TRBV4-3	NA	TGCGCCAGCAGCCAAGCCGGGCAGGGAGATACGCAGTATTTT	CASSQAGQGDTQYF
TRBJ1-1	NA	TRBV20-1	NA	TGCAGTGCTAGAGCGGGAACTGAAGCTTTCTTT	CSARAGTEAFF
TRBJ2-7	once	TRBV7-9	TRBD2	TGTGCCAGCAGCGGGTATCGGGACTACTCCTACGAGCAGTACTTC	CASSGYRDYSYEQYF
TRBJ2-3	once	TRBV6-1	NA	TGTGCCAGCAGCGACTATAGCATTTATACGCAGTATTTT	CASSDYSIYTQYF
TRBJ2-7	once	TRBV14	NA	TGTGCCAGCAGCCTCCCCGGATACCCCTACGAGCAGTACTTC	CASSLPGYPYEQYF
TRBJ2-6	NA	TRBV5-5	TRBD1	TGTGCCAGCAGCTTGGTACCCACCGGGACAGGGTCGCATGGGGCCAACGTCCTGACTTTC	CASSLVPTGTGSHGANVLTF
TRBJ2-5	NA	TRBV6-4	NA	TGTGCCAGCAGTGATAGTAGACAGAAAGAGACCCAGTACTTC	CASSDSRQKETQYF
TRBJ2-7	NA	TRBV5-4	NA	TGTGCCAGCAGCTTGCCTGGGTACGAGCAGTACTTC	CASSLPGYEQYF
TRBJ2-1	NA	TRBV27	NA	TGTGCCAGCACCAACAGGGCTAGGTACAATGAGCAGTTCTTC	CASTNRARYNEQFF
TRBJ1-5	NA	TRBV5-6	NA	TGTGCCAGCAGCAAAGGGACCGATATACTTAGCAATCAGCCCCAGCATTTT	CASSKGTDILSNQPQHF
TRBJ2-7	NA	TRBV11-2	NA	TGTGCCAGCAGCCCCCCAGGGGCTAAATTCTACGAGCAGTACTTC	CASSPPGAKFYEQYF
TRBJ1-1	NA	TRBV19	NA	TGTGCCAGTAGCAAGTTAGAGGTGAACACTGAAGCTTTCTTT	CASSKLEVNTEAFF
TRBJ2-7	NA	TRBV5-6	NA	TGTGCCAGCAGCTTGGTGTGGGACACCTCCTACGAGCAGTACTTC	CASSLVWDTSYEQYF
TRBJ2-1	NA	TRBV7-8	TRBD1	TGTGCCAGCAGCTCCGGACAGGGGGCAGGTGAGCAGTTCTTC	CASSSGQGAGEQFF
TRBJ1-2	NA	TRBV30	NA	TGTGCCTGGACCCCTCTGCCTGGGCCTTATGGCTACACCTTC	CAWTPLPGPYGYTF
TRBJ1-2	once	TRBV5-3	NA	TGTGCCAGAAGCTTGGGGTTTCTGGTTGGCTACACCTTC	CARSLGFLVGYTF
TRBJ1-4	NA	TRBV19	NA	TGTGCCAGTAGTTCAGGACCAGCGTCGTATGAAAAACTGTTTTTT	CASSSGPASYEKLFF
TRBJ2-7	once	TRBV2	NA	TGTGCCAGCAGTGCGGGACGGGGATACTCCTACGAGCAGTACTTC	CASSAGRGYSYEQYF
TRBJ1-2	NA	TRBV21-1	NA	TGTGCCAGCAGCAGGGAATTGACAGGAGTTACTAACTATGGCTACACCTTC	CASSRELTGVTNYGYTF
TRBJ2-5	NA	TRBV19	TRBD1	TGTGCCAGTCGACAAGGGACAGGGAACGGGGAGACCCAGTACTTC	CASRQGTGNGETQYF
TRBJ1-5	NA	TRBV5-5	TRBD1	TGTGCCAGCAGCCGGACAGGGAATCAGCCCCAGCATTTT	CASSRTGNQPQHF
TRBJ2-1	once	TRBV7-3	TRBD2	TGTGCCAGCAGCTTAAGGTGGACTAGCGATGAGCAGTTCTTC	CASSLRWTSDEQFF
TRBJ2-7	NA	TRBV6-5	NA	TGTGCCAGCGGAGAGACTACCTTCCCATCCTACGAGCAGTACTTC	CASGETTFPSYEQYF
TRBJ2-1	NA	TRBV4-3	NA	TGCGCCAGCAGCCAAGATCAATACATAGCGGCTAACCCGCGAAATGAGCAGTTCTTC	CASSQDQYIAANPRNEQFF
TRBJ1-4	once	TRBV7-9	NA	TGTGCCAGCAGCTTAGGGCGATCTAATGAAAAACTGTTTTTT	CASSLGRSNEKLFF
TRBJ2-7	NA	TRBV6-5	TRBD1	TGTGCCAGCAGCACCGACAGGGGCCCCTACGAGCAGTACTTC	CASSTDRGPYEQYF
TRBJ1-2	NA	TRBV2	NA	TGTGCCAGCAGTGAAGTGGTGAACTATGGCTACACCTTC	CASSEVVNYGYTF
TRBJ2-3	NA	TRBV10-3	TRBD2	TGTGCCATCAGGGAGCGGGAGTTGAGCACAGATACGCAGTATTTT	CAIRERELSTDTQYF
TRBJ1-2	NA	TRBV6-1	TRBD1	TGTGCCAGCAGAGTAAACAGGGGCGCCTATGGCTACACCTTC	CASRVNRGAYGYTF
TRBJ1-5	NA	TRBV5-8	NA	TGTGCCAGCAGCTTGGCCCAGCCCCAGCATTTT	CASSLAQPQHF
TRBJ2-7	NA	TRBV5-5	NA	TGTGCCAGCAGCTTGGGCGGGCTTTCTCTCGAGCAGTACTTC	CASSLGGLSLEQYF
TRBJ1-3	NA	TRBV14	NA	TGTGCCAGCAGCCTTCCCGGGGGAAACACCATATATTTT	CASSLPGGNTIYF
TRBJ1-4	NA	TRBV6-5	TRBD1	TGTGCCAGCAGTTACCGCGACAGGGCGATTGAAAAACTGTTTTTT	CASSYRDRAIEKLFF
TRBJ1-3	NA	TRBV7-9	NA	TGTGCCAGCAGCTTAGGCCCGGTACCTGGAAACACCATATATTTT	CASSLGPVPGNTIYF
TRBJ2-5	NA	TRBV5-1	TRBD1	TGCGCCAGCAGCTTGGTCGGGACAGGGCCCCAAGAGACCCAGTACTTC	CASSLVGTGPQETQYF
TRBJ2-5	NA	TRBV7-9	NA	TGTGCCAGCAGCTTAACTGGGATGGGAGAGACCCAGTACTTC	CASSLTGMGETQYF
TRBJ1-5	NA	TRBV10-3	NA	TGTGCCATCAGTGAGTCAGGAAATCAGCCCCAGCATTTT	CAISESGNQPQHF
TRBJ2-7	once	TRBV4-3	NA	TGCGCCAGCAGCCGAAATTGGGCGGGGCTTTTCGACGAGCAGTACTTC	CASSRNWAGLFDEQYF
TRBJ2-3	NA	TRBV7-2	TRBD2	TGTGCCAGCAGCTCGACTAGCGGGAGAACAGATACGCAGTATTTT	CASSSTSGRTDTQYF
TRBJ1-4	once	TRBV5-4	NA	TGTGCCAGCAGCTCTACAACTAATGAAAAACTGTTTTTT	CASSSTTNEKLFF
TRBJ2-2	NA	TRBV20-1	NA	TGCAGTGCTAGAACTCAAGGGGAGCTGTTTTTT	CSARTQGELFF
TRBJ1-5	NA	TRBV7-2	NA	TGTGCCAGCAGCTTAGGGAGAGATCAGCCCCAGCATTTT	CASSLGRDQPQHF
TRBJ2-6	NA	TRBV19	TRBD1	TGTGCCAGTAGTATTTTCGGCGACAGGGGGGTAACTGGGGCCAACGTCCTGACTTTC	CASSIFGDRGVTGANVLTF
TRBJ2-3	once	TRBV28	TRBD2	TGTGCCAGCAGTTTACCACAGCGGGAAAAGGGGCAGTATTTT	CASSLPQREKGQYF
TRBJ2-1	NA	TRBV18	NA	TGTGCCAGCTCACCACCTGGGACCCTCAATGAGCAGTTCTTC	CASSPPGTLNEQFF
TRBJ2-5	NA	TRBV29-1	NA	TGCAGCGTTGGAGTTGGGGATACCCAGTACTTC	CSVGVGDTQYF
TRBJ2-6	NA	TRBV5-1	NA	TGCGCCAGCGCCGCGGGTTCTAACTCTGGGGCCAACGTCCTGACTTTC	CASAAGSNSGANVLTF
TRBJ2-7	once	TRBV7-9	TRBD1	TGTGCCAGCAGCTTCCGTGACAGGGGGATCTACGAGCAGTACTTC	CASSFRDRGIYEQYF
TRBJ2-5	NA	TRBV6-6	TRBD1	TGTGCCAGCAGTACTACAGGGGGCGTAGGCGGAGAGACCCAGTACTTC	CASSTTGGVGGETQYF
TRBJ1-1	NA	TRBV6-5	TRBD1	TGTGCCAGCGTTGGATCGACAGGGGAAGCTTTCTTT	CASVGSTGEAFF
TRBJ2-7	NA	TRBV27	NA	TGTGCCAGCAGTTTTGAGGGGGGGACCCATGGAGAGCAGTACTTC	CASSFEGGTHGEQYF
TRBJ2-1	NA	TRBV29-1	NA	TGCAGCGCCGGGTCCAGCTCCTACAATGAGCAGTTCTTC	CSAGSSSYNEQFF
TRBJ1-5	NA	TRBV7-7	TRBD1	TGTGCTAGCAGGGCCGGGGACAGGGCTAATCAGCCCCAGCATTTT	CASRAGDRANQPQHF
TRBJ2-7	NA	TRBV14	NA	TGTGCCAGCAGCCACCGGGACGGTTCCTACGAGCAGTACTTC	CASSHRDGSYEQYF
TRBJ1-2	NA	TRBV18	NA	TGTGCCAGCTCACCTTCCGGGGTTGGCTATGGCTACACCTTC	CASSPSGVGYGYTF